This paragraph reports one T cell receptor beta chain. The antigen is undetermined. This sample is drawn from a study of regulatory T cells in long-lasting Graves disease. Turning to the study itself: In persistent Graves' disease, antithyroid drugs had been taken for over 5 years and TSH receptor antibodies stayed positive.

General study results and limits: A reduction in accuracy may have resulted from the small sample size. Persistent patients had more shared public clonotypes (around 2,500) than new patients (approximately 970).

This CDR3 contains 14 residues. The germline CDR1 and CDR2 sequences are DFQATT and SNEGSKA (reference sequence). V shed 4 bases and J shed 2 bases, with 14 bases lying between them. Relying on iRepertoire HTBI primers and Arm-PCR of CDR3 regions, the team built TCR beta libraries. One entry per CDR3 protein results from TCRdb running MiXCR on the multiplex PCR reads. The table has 300,000 to 500,000 distinct CDR3 sequences, less than 25% seen once. The sample's time point: persistent/refractory GD, antithyroid drugs over 5 years with positive TRAb. Generation of the TCR library employed RNA extracted from PBMCs.

The rearrangement links TRBV20-1 to TRBJ1-1; TRBD1 might be the D (6 bases). The sequenced sample was peripheral blood mononuclear cells (PBMCs), obtained when the disease was refractory, from a patient treated with antithyroid drugs. This receptor was identified in a female donor with Graves disease. CDR3 sequence reads: CSAKKLQGNTEAFF. CDR3 DNA: TGCAGTGCTAAAAAATTACAGGGTAACACTGAAGCTTTCTTT.